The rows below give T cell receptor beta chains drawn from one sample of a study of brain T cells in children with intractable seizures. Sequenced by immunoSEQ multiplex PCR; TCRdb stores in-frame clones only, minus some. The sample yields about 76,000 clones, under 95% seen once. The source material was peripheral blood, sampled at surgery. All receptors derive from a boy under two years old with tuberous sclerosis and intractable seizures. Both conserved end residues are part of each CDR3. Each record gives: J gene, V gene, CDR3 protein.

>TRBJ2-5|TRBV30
CAWSRVAETQYF
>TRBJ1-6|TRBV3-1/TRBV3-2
CASSHRGGLRDSPLHF
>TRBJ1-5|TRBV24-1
CATSDHRKFRNQPQHF
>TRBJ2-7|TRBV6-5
CASSYDQREVSREQYF
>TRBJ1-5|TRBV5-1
CASSLGQLRDQPQHF
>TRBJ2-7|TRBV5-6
CASSPGLTYEQYF
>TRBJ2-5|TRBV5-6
CASSLGTSAFQETQYF
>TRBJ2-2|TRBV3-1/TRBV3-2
CASSRGSGELFF
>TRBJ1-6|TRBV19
CASSATGGLSPLHF
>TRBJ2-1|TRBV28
CASSLSGRTSNEQFF
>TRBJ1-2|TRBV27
CASSPGQGLRLNGYTF
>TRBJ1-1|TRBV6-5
CASRSGTGISTEAFF
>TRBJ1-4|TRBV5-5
CASTQTLGGATEKLFF
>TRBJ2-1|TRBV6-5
CASSYRVPYNEQFF
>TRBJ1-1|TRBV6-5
CASKFRGANTEAFF
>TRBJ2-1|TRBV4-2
CASSQDLRGGDNEQFF
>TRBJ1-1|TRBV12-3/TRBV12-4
CASSFEPGLAFF
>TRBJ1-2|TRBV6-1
CASSDGEKGEHYGYTF
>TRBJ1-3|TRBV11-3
CASSFSGNTIYF
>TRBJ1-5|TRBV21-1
CASSKDRGRSNQPQHF
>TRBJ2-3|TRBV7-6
CASSARLAGGNTDTQYF
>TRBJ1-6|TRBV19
CASSIESRTANSPLHF
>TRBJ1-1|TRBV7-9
CASSSPRQGTEAFF